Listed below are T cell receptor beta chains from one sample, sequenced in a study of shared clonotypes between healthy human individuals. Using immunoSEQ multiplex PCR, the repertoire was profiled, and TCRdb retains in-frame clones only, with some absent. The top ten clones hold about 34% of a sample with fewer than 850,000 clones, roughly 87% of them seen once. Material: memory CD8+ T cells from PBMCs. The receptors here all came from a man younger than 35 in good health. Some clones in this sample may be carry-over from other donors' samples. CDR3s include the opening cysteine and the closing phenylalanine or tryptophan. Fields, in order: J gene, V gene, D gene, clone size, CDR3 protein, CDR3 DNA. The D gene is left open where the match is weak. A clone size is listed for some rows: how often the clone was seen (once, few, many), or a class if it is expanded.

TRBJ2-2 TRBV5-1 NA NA CASSSNTGELFF TGCGCCAGCAGTTCGAACACCGGGGAGCTGTTTTTT
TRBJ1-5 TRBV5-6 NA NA CASSFQGLDQPQHF TGTGCCAGCAGCTTCCAGGGGCTGGATCAGCCCCAGCATTTT
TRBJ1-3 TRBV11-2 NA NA CASSLYSREKGTIYF TGTGCCAGCAGCTTATATTCCAGGGAGAAGGGCACCATATATTTT
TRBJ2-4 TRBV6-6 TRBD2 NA CASSYSLAGGLGIQYF TGTGCCAGCAGTTACTCACTAGCGGGAGGGTTGGGCATTCAGTACTTC
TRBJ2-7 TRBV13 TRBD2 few CASSSTSGRSYEQYF TGTGCCAGCAGCTCCACTAGCGGGAGATCCTACGAGCAGTACTTC
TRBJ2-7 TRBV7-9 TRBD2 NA CASSPGTSGRFPYEQYF TGTGCCAGCAGCCCCGGGACTAGCGGGAGGTTCCCCTACGAGCAGTACTTC
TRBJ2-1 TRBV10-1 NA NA CASSETGGPNEQFF TGCGCCAGCAGTGAGACTGGGGGGCCCAATGAGCAGTTCTTC
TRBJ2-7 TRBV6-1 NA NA CASSLGYGRDEQYF TGTGCCAGCAGTTTGGGGTACGGTAGGGACGAGCAGTACTTC
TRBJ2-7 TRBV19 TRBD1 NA CASGQGTYEQYF TGTGCCAGTGGACAGGGAACCTACGAGCAGTACTTC
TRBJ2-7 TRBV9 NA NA CASSVGAREAYEQYF TGTGCCAGCAGCGTGGGGGCTCGGGAAGCCTACGAGCAGTACTTC
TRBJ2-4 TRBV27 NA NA CASSLPGNIQYF TGTGCCAGCAGTTTACCAGGGAACATTCAGTACTTC
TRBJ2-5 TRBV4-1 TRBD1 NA CASSQGPGQGSHQETQYF TGCGCCAGCAGCCAAGGGCCGGGACAGGGATCCCACCAAGAGACCCAGTACTTC
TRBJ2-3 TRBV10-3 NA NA CAIRGGVWTDTQYF TGTGCCATCAGAGGCGGGGTTTGGACAGATACGCAGTATTTT
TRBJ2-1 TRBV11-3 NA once CASSLGRTNEQFF TGTGCCAGCAGCTTAGGGCGGACCAATGAGCAGTTCTTC
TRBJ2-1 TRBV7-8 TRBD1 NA CASSIRRQGITYNEQFF TGTGCCAGCAGCATTCGTCGACAGGGAATAACCTACAATGAGCAGTTCTTC
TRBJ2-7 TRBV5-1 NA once CASRLLANPSSYEQYF TGCGCCAGCAGGCTTCTAGCGAATCCTTCCTCCTACGAGCAGTACTTC
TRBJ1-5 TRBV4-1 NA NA CASSQDQGFSNQPQHF TGCGCCAGCAGCCAAGATCAAGGCTTTAGCAATCAGCCCCAGCATTTT
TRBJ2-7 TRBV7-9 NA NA CASSLQGFYEQYF TGTGCCAGCAGCTTACAGGGGTTCTACGAGCAGTACTTC
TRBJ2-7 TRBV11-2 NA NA CASSFRLASYEQYF TGTGCCAGCAGCTTCAGACTGGCCTCCTACGAGCAGTACTTC
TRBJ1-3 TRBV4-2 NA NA CASSQDLDLSGNTIYF TGTGCCAGCAGCCAAGACCTGGACCTCTCTGGAAACACCATATATTTT
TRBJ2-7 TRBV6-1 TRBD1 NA CASSQGDRYEQYF TGTGCCAGCAGTCAGGGGGACAGATACGAGCAGTACTTC
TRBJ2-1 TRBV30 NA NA CAWTAAIQDETSYNEQFF TGTGCCTGGACGGCGGCCATCCAAGACGAAACCTCCTACAATGAGCAGTTCTTC
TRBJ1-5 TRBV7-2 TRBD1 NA CASSSYRGNQPQHF TGTGCCAGCAGCTCATACAGGGGGAATCAGCCCCAGCATTTT
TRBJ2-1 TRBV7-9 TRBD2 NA CASSLAFGGGPFTEQFF TGTGCCAGCAGCTTAGCTTTTGGGGGAGGGCCTTTTACTGAGCAGTTCTTC
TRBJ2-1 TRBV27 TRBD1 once CASSPNRGNEQFF TGTGCCAGCAGTCCAAACAGGGGCAATGAGCAGTTCTTC
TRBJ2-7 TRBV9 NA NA CASSPNPSNSYEQYF TGTGCCAGCAGCCCGAACCCTTCAAACTCCTACGAGCAGTACTTC
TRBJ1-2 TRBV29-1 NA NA CSVEGGLIYGYTF TGCAGCGTGGAGGGGGGACTTATCTATGGCTACACCTTC
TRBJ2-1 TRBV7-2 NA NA CASSHSLAPDEQFF TGTGCCAGCAGCCACAGCCTAGCCCCAGATGAGCAGTTCTTC
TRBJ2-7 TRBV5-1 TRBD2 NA CASSLALAGDEQYF TGCGCCAGCAGCTTGGCACTAGCGGGAGACGAGCAGTACTTC
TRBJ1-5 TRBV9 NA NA CASSPTGSNQPQHF TGTGCCAGCAGCCCTACAGGGAGCAATCAGCCCCAGCATTTT
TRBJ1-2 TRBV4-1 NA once CTSSSSGAGYGYTF TGCACCAGCAGCTCGTCAGGGGCGGGCTATGGCTACACCTTC
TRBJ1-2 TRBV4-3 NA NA CASSQDSGRDNKHYGYTF TGCGCCAGCAGCCAAGACTCGGGCCGGGACAACAAACACTATGGCTACACCTTC
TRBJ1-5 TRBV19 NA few CASWDWSNQPQHF TGTGCCAGTTGGGACTGGTCAAATCAGCCCCAGCATTTT
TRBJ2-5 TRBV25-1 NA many CASSEGPGGPQQETQYF TGTGCCAGCAGTGAAGGACCCGGAGGACCCCAACAAGAGACCCAGTACTTC
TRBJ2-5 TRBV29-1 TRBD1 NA CSVALPDRGGETQYF TGCAGCGTTGCTCTGCCGGACAGGGGTGGGGAGACCCAGTACTTC
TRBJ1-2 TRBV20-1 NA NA CSARRGYGYTF TGCAGTGCTAGGCGGGGCTATGGCTACACCTTC
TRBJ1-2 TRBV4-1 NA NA CASSQEGNSWYTF TGCGCCAGCAGCCAAGAGGGCAACAGCTGGTACACCTTC
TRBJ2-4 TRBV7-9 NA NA CASSSPGSKNIQYF TGTGCCAGCAGCTCCCCGGGCAGCAAAAACATTCAGTACTTC
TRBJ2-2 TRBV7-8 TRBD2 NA CASSLGGTSSTGELFF TGTGCCAGCAGCTTAGGTGGGACTAGCAGCACCGGGGAGCTGTTTTTT
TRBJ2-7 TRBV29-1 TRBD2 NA CSAIAGAREQYF TGCAGCGCAATAGCGGGAGCACGAGAGCAGTACTTC
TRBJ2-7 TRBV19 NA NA CASSMGPGQTEQYF TGTGCCAGTAGTATGGGCCCCGGACAGACCGAGCAGTACTTC
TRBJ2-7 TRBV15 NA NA CATSDSYEQYF TGTGCCACCAGCGACTCCTACGAGCAGTACTTC
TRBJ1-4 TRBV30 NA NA CAWSQGLFEKLFF TGTGCCTGGAGTCAGGGGCTTTTTGAAAAACTGTTTTTT
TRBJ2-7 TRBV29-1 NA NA CSVVPDTSYEQYF TGCAGCGTTGTTCCCGACACCTCCTACGAGCAGTACTTC
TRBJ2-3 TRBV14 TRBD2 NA CASSTVASGSTDTQYF TGTGCCAGCAGCACTGTGGCTAGCGGGAGCACAGATACGCAGTATTTT
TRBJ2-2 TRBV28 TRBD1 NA CASSPSGTGAFGELFF TGTGCCAGCAGTCCCTCGGGGACAGGGGCTTTCGGGGAGCTGTTTTTT
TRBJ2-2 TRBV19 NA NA CASSTTLTGELFF TGTGCCAGTAGTACCACACTAACCGGGGAGCTGTTTTTT
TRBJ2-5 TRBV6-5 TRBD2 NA CASRIRDYTETQYF TGTGCCAGCAGAATTAGGGACTACACAGAGACCCAGTACTTC
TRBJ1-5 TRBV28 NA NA CASSLKGVQPQHF TGTGCCAGCAGTCTCAAGGGGGTTCAGCCCCAGCATTTT
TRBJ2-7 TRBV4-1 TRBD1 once CASSLSGTGSYEQYF TGCGCCAGCAGCCTTTCCGGGACAGGCTCCTACGAGCAGTACTTC
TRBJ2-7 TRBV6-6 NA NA CASSFGYEQYF TGTGCCAGCAGTTTCGGGTACGAGCAGTACTTC
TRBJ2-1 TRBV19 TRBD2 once CASSSQREGRNEQFF TGTGCCAGTAGTTCTCAGCGGGAGGGCCGCAATGAGCAGTTCTTC